The rows below give T cell receptor beta chains drawn from one sample of a study of neoadjuvant anti-PD-1 for oral cavity cancer. Libraries were prepared by immunoSEQ multiplex PCR; TCRdb keeps only in-frame clonotypes and omits some of them. Among 30,000 to 35,000 clones listed, 87% were seen once. The specimen comprised PBMCs, sampled before nivolumab (anti-PD-1) treatment. These receptors were collected from a person aged 35 to 85 with oral cavity squamous cell carcinoma. CDR3s include the opening cysteine and the closing phenylalanine or tryptophan. D genes are given only for firm matches. Only some rows state a clone size, as once, few, many or a class for expanded clones.

- TRBJ1-1 TRBV6-1 - CASSPDIPNTEAFF TGTGCCAGCAGTCCAGACATCCCGAACACTGAAGCTTTCTTT
TRBD1 TRBJ1-4 TRBV4-1 - CASSQRTGYPGGEKLFF TGCGCCAGCAGCCAGAGGACAGGGTATCCGGGTGGTGAAAAACTGTTTTTT
- TRBJ2-3 TRBV4-1 - CASSQPRDHRDTQYF TGCGCCAGCAGCCAACCCCGGGACCACAGAGATACGCAGTATTTT
- TRBJ2-2 TRBV6-6 - CASSYSSRERAGELFF TGTGCCAGCAGTTACTCGTCCCGGGAAAGGGCCGGGGAGCTGTTTTTT
- TRBJ2-6 TRBV6-5 - CASSYGRFSGANVLTF TGTGCCAGCAGTTACGGGCGATTCTCTGGGGCCAACGTCCTGACTTTC
- TRBJ2-1 TRBV10-3 - CAIWDDNEQFF TGTGCCATTTGGGACGACAATGAGCAGTTCTTC
TRBD2 TRBJ2-1 TRBV5-6 - CASSLAGGQNEQFF TGTGCCAGCAGCCTAGCGGGGGGGCAAAATGAGCAGTTCTTC
TRBD2 TRBJ2-6 TRBV19 - CASSMVASGSSGANVLTF TGTGCCAGTAGTATGGTGGCTAGCGGATCATCTGGGGCCAACGTCCTGACTTTC
TRBD1 TRBJ1-2 TRBV7-2 few CASSLEGQNYGYTF TGTGCCAGCAGCTTAGAGGGACAGAACTATGGCTACACCTTC
- TRBJ2-6 TRBV10-3 - CAISEKNRDNVLTF TGTGCCATCAGTGAAAAAAACAGGGACAACGTCCTGACTTTC
- TRBJ1-6 TRBV6-1 few CASGGTGRQNSPLHF TGTGCCAGCGGGGGCACAGGAAGACAAAATTCACCCCTCCACTTT
- TRBJ1-3 TRBV10-2 - CASRGGTTGNTIYF TGCGCCAGCAGGGGGGGCACGACTGGAAACACCATATATTTT
- TRBJ1-2 TRBV6-5 - CASSYSPANYGYTF TGTGCCAGCAGTTACAGTCCAGCTAACTATGGCTACACCTTC
TRBD1 TRBJ1-2 TRBV7-2 few CASSFAGGRFDYGYTF TGTGCCAGCAGCTTTGCAGGGGGCAGGTTCGACTATGGCTACACCTTC
- TRBJ2-5 TRBV7-2 - CASSLSRVQETQYF TGTGCCAGCAGCTTAAGCCGGGTCCAAGAGACCCAGTACTTC
- TRBJ2-2 TRBV10-2 - CASSESILGTGELFF TGCGCCAGCAGTGAGTCTATCCTTGGGACCGGGGAGCTGTTTTTT
TRBD1 TRBJ2-7 TRBV4-3 - CASSHGSGTGAYEQYF TGCGCCAGCAGCCACGGATCCGGGACAGGAGCCTACGAGCAGTACTTC
TRBD2 TRBJ2-5 TRBV18 - CASSPEAGVGETQYF TGTGCCAGCTCACCAGAAGCGGGGGTCGGAGAGACCCAGTACTTC
- TRBJ1-4 TRBV9 - CASSVGQGGEKLFF TGTGCCAGCAGCGTAGGGCAGGGAGGTGAAAAACTGTTTTTT
- TRBJ1-1 TRBV19 - CASSTGRATEAFF TGTGCCAGTAGTACGGGGAGGGCCACTGAAGCTTTCTTT
- TRBJ1-1 TRBV9 - CASSPTTPTMNTEAFF TGTGCCAGCAGCCCCACCACCCCTACCATGAACACTGAAGCTTTCTTT
- TRBJ2-7 TRBV7-6 - CASSLGGLSYEQYF TGTGCCAGCAGCTTAGGGGGGCTTTCCTACGAGCAGTACTTC